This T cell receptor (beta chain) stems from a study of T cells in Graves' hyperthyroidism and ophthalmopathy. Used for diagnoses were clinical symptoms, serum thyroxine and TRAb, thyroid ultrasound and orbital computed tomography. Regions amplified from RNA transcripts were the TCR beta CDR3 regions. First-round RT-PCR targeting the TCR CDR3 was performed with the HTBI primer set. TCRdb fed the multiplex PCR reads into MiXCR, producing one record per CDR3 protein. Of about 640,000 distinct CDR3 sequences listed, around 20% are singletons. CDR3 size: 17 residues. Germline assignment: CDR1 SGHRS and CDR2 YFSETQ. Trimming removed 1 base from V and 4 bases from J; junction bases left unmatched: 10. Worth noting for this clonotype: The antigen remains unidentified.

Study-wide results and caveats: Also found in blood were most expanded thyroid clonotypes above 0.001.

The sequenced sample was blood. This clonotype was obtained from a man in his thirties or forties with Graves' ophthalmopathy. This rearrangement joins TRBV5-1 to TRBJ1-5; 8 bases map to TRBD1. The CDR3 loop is CASSLNPINRGNQPQHF. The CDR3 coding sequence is TGCGCCAGCAGCTTGAACCCGATTAACAGGGGGAATCAGCCCCAGCATTTT. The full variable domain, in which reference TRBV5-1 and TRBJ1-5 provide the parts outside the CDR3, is KAGVTQTPRYLIKTRGQQVTLSCSPISGHRSVSWYQQTPGQGLQFLFEYFSETQRNKGNFPGRFSGRQFSNSRSEMNVSTLELGDSALYLCASSLNPINRGNQPQHFGDGTRLSIL.